In this sample, the clone carrying this T cell receptor (beta chain) turned up once. Its antigen is undetermined. Assay execution proceeded at the deep level. For each subset, genomic DNA was distributed in equal portions over several immunoSEQ plates. Profiling relied on immunoSEQ multiplex PCR, and the TCRdb table lists in-frame clones only, not all of them. The sample has some 980,000 clones; approximately 80% are singletons. The data are from a study of shared clonotypes between healthy human individuals. Study findings and constraints: Some clonotypes were shared by all four sorted-subset donors, while others were not shared. The non-shared ones had lower generation probabilities than the shared ones.

The germline CDR1 and CDR2 sequences are LNHDA and SQIVND (reference sequence). The V and J ends lost 3 bases and 1 base respectively, with 12 bases between them. The CDR3 covers 15 residues. Sequenced: memory CD4+ T cells sorted from blood. Subset given: CD45RA-negative fraction. This clonotype originated in a man between 18 and 29 years old in good health. The V gene is TRBV19, the J gene TRBJ2-5, with D perhaps given as TRBD1 or TRBD2 (5 bases each). The CDR3: CASSIGTGSQETQYF. The CDR3 DNA is TGTGCCAGTAGTATTGGGACGGGGAGCCAAGAGACCCAGTACTTC. Together with reference TRBV19 and TRBJ2-5, the CDR3 gives the full variable domain: DGGITQSPKYLFRKEGQNVTLSCEQNLNHDAMYWYRQDPGQGLRLIYYSQIVNDFQKGDIAEGYSVSREKKESFPLTVTSAQKNPTAFYLCASSIGTGSQETQYFGPGTRLLVL.